These 27 T cell receptor beta chains were sequenced from one sample in a study of blood T cell repertoires in COVID-19. TCRdb's copy holds only in-frame clones and misses some; the assay was immunoSEQ multiplex PCR. This table holds about 190,000 clones, 75% to 90% found once. What was sequenced was peripheral blood. The source is a man aged 55 to 70 with acute or convalescent COVID-19.

This chain joins TRBV19 and TRBJ2-7, with 9 bases fitting TRBD2. Germline CDR1 and CDR2: LNHDA and SQIVND (reference sequence). Trimming removed 3 bases from V and 0 bases from J; junction bases left unmatched: 12. This CDR3 is 18 amino acids long. This chain's CDR3 is CASSMGAAGGQTSYEQYF. The DNA for the CDR3 is TGTGCCAGTAGTATGGGGGCAGCGGGAGGCCAAACCTCCTACGAGCAGTACTTC.

The gene calls are TRBV9 and TRBJ1-4; D possibly corresponds to TRBD1 (6 bases). The V end was cut by 0 bases, the J end by 7 bases, with 16 bases between. The germline gives CDR1 SGDLS, CDR2 YYNGEE. The CDR3 contains 16 residues. CDR3 nucleotides: TGTGCCAGCAGCGTAGGGGTAGGGGGTCGGGGTGAAAAACTGTTTTTT. Residues: CASSVGVGGRGEKLFF.

The rearrangement joins TRBV12-5 to TRBJ2-1, with 14 bases identical to TRBD2. The germline V gene has CDR1 LGHNT and CDR2 FRNRAP. The length of the CDR3 is 18 residues. V shed 0 bases, J shed 3 bases, and the junction held 4 bases outside the gene matches. The CDR3 reads CASGLVGGLAGVYNEQFF. The CDR3 DNA reads TGTGCTAGTGGTTTGGTAGGGGGACTAGCGGGGGTCTACAATGAGCAGTTCTTC. Full variable domain (outside the CDR3, taken from reference TRBV12-5 and TRBJ2-1): DARVTQTPRHKVTEMGQEVTMRCQPILGHNTVFWYRQTMMQGLELLAYFRNRAPLDDSGMPKDRFSAEMPDATLATLKIQPSEPRDSAVYFCASGLVGGLAGVYNEQFFGPGTRLTVL.

The gene calls are TRBV29-1 and TRBJ1-2; the D is unclear. The CDR3 runs to 16 residues. Germline values: CDR1 SQVTM, CDR2 ANQGSEA. Trimming removed 7 bases from V and 3 bases from J, with 24 bases in between. CDR3 nucleotide sequence: TGCAGCGCGCTACCCCCTGGGTTCGGGGATGACTATGGCTACACCTTC. Its protein product is CSALPPGFGDDYGYTF. The variable domain in full, with the rest retrieved from reference TRBV29-1 and TRBJ1-2, is SAVISQKPSRDICQRGTSLTIQCQVDSQVTMMFWYRQQPGQSLTLIATANQGSEATYESGFVIDKFPISRPNLTFSTLTVSNMSPEDSSIYLCSALPPGFGDDYGYTFGSGTRLTVV.

V usage is TRBV5-6 and J usage is TRBJ2-1; 11 bases fit TRBD2. This CDR3 region has 16 residues. Looked up from germline, CDR1 is SGHDT and CDR2 is YYEEEE. The V and J ends lost 5 bases and 8 bases, in that order; junction bases with no gene match: 12. The CDR3 region has the DNA TGTGCCAGCAGGCTGGCACTAGCGGGAGCTGGGGATGAGCAGTTCTTC. Translated: CASRLALAGAGDEQFF.

The genes are TRBV23-1 and TRBJ2-1; D is ambiguous. TRBV23-1 is an ORF, and what it does is uncertain. Trimming removed 0 bases from V and 7 bases from J, with 4 bases in between. The CDR3 consists of 12 residues. The CDR3 bases are TGCGCCAGCAGTCAATCGCGTAATGAGCAGTTCTTC. It is translated as CASSQSRNEQFF.

This sequence joins TRBV9 and TRBJ2-7; possible D gene TRBD2, 5 bases. This CDR3 is built from 14 residues. In germline, CDR1 is SGDLS, CDR2 YYNGEE. V dropped 1 base and J dropped 2 bases, with 10 bases sitting between them. The DNA of the CDR3 is TGTGCCAGCAGCGTAACCCCGGGAACCTACGAGCAGTACTTC. This codes for CASSVTPGTYEQYF.

This chain links TRBV24-1 with TRBJ2-1; D gene unclear. This CDR3 has 12 amino acids. Trimming stripped 1 base from V and 9 bases from J, with 6 bases between. CDR1 is KGHDR and CDR2 is SFDVKD in the germline V gene. The CDR3 DNA reads as TGTGCCACCAGTGATTTTAACGGTGAGCAGTTCTTC. Its translation is CATSDFNGEQFF.

This chain uses TRBV25-1 with TRBJ2-1, with unresolved D. CDR1 and CDR2 (germline): MGHDK, SYGVNS. The CDR3 is made up of 14 amino acids. V lost 2 bases and J lost 6, with 11 bases in between. The CDR3 loop is CASSEVSPLNEQFF. CDR3 DNA sequence: TGTGCCAGCAGTGAAGTTTCTCCACTCAATGAGCAGTTCTTC.

This clone was seen a few times. This chain connects TRBV12-3 or TRBV12-4 to TRBJ1-6, with D possibly matching TRBD1 (5 bases). There are 13 residues in the CDR3. Trimming pared 1 base from V and 13 bases from J, leaving 11 bases between. CDR3 DNA sequence: TGTGCCAGCAGTTTAGGGTTAGGGGTCCCCCTCCACTTT. Its translation is CASSLGLGVPLHF.

A note on this clone: A much larger clonotype is one base distant, so this may be a read error. The J gene is TRBJ1-1, the V gene TRBV2, with a possible D match to TRBD1 (6 bases). The CDR3 length is 16 residues. Per the germline V gene, CDR1 is SNHLY and CDR2 is FYNNEI. The V gene lost 7 bases and the J gene lost 4 bases, with 22 bases spanning the gap. The CDR3 sequence is CASTGHFGQRGTEAFF. The CDR3 DNA reads TGTGCCAGCACCGGCCACTTTGGACAGCGGGGCACTGAAGCTTTCTTT.

The chain has TRBV2 and TRBJ2-1; 8 bases agree with TRBD2. Germline-derived CDR1 and CDR2 are SNHLY and FYNNEI. Losses at the gene ends were 6 bases for V and 10 bases for J; bases not matched to a gene: 8. The CDR3 length is 13 residues. The CDR3 spells CASSPRTSPEQFF. The CDR3 DNA sequence: TGTGCCAGCAGCCCCAGGACTAGCCCAGAGCAGTTCTTC.

This clone was detected once. The V call is TRBV9, the J call TRBJ1-3, with 10 bases that match TRBD1. This CDR3 spans 16 amino acids. The V gene's germline CDR1 is SGDLS and CDR2 YYNGEE. Trimming cost V 3 bases and J 3 bases; bases outside gene matches: 6. The CDR3 DNA follows: TGTGCCAGCAGCGCGACAGGGGGCGCCGGTGGAAACACCATATATTTT. Translation gives CASSATGGAGGNTIYF. The variable domain in full, with the rest retrieved from reference TRBV9 and TRBJ1-3, is DSGVTQTPKHLITATGQRVTLRCSPRSGDLSVYWYQQSLDQGLQFLIQYYNGEERAKGNILERFSAQQFPDLHSELNLSSLELGDSALYFCASSATGGAGGNTIYFGEGSWLTVV.

V usage is TRBV6-1 and J usage is TRBJ2-7, with D possibly matching TRBD1 (5 bases). Trimming shortened V by 2 bases and J by 3 bases, and 14 bases separated the two germline ends. The CDR3 covers 15 residues. From germline, CDR1 is MNHNS and CDR2 SASEGT. The CDR3 bases are TGTGCCAGCAGTGAAAGTCCTGGGGCTATCTACGAGCAGTACTTC. It encodes CASSESPGAIYEQYF.

The chain has TRBV9 and TRBJ2-3; D unresolved. In germline, CDR1 is SGDLS, CDR2 YYNGEE. Trimming stripped 5 bases from V and 0 bases from J, with 10 bases between. CDR3 length: 14 residues. CDR3 in amino acids: CASSSYGSTDTQYF. The CDR3 nucleotides are TGTGCCAGCAGTTCTTACGGGAGCACAGATACGCAGTATTTT.

This sequence joins TRBV5-1 and TRBJ2-2, with TRBD1 identical over 9 bases. The CDR3 runs to 16 residues. Germline CDR1 and CDR2: SGHRS and YFSETQ. V shed 2 bases and J 5 bases; nucleotides not matched to a gene: 7. CDR3 protein: CASSLPGQGRTGELFF. CDR3 DNA sequence: TGCGCCAGCAGCTTACCAGGACAGGGGAGGACCGGGGAGCTGTTTTTT.

The chain couples TRBV11-2 to TRBJ2-7, with 7 bases aligning to TRBD2. The J segment lost 0 bases and the V segment lost 3 bases, leaving 11 bases of the junction unmatched. Per germline, CDR1 SGHAT and CDR2 FQNNGV. The CDR3 is 17 residues long. CDR3 loop: CASSFRDYEYFSYEQYF. CDR3 sequence (DNA): TGTGCCAGCAGCTTCCGGGACTACGAGTATTTCTCCTACGAGCAGTACTTC.

V is TRBV11-2 and J is TRBJ2-1; D uncertain. The CDR3 has 13 amino acids. Deletions cut 1 base from V and 5 bases from J, with 6 bases between. Germline V lookup: CDR1 SGHAT, CDR2 FQNNGV. CDR3 nucleotides: TGTGCCAGCAGCTTAGGACTTAACAATGAGCAGTTCTTC. Translated, it gives CASSLGLNNEQFF.

This rearrangement joins TRBV7-2 to TRBJ2-7; 13 bases agree with TRBD2. The CDR3 has 15 residues. With V trimmed by 5 bases and J by 5 bases, 6 bases remained unmatched. Germline V gene lookup returns CDR1 SGHTA and CDR2 FQGNSA. In DNA form, the CDR3 reads TGTGCCAGCAGCGCACTAGCGGGGGGGCGTAACGAGCAGTACTTC. Its translation is CASSALAGGRNEQYF.

This chain joins TRBV30 and TRBJ2-3; the match to TRBD1 covers 8 bases. CDR3 length: 14 residues. V shed 2 bases, J shed 1 base, and the junction held 2 bases outside the gene matches. The V gene's germline CDR1 is GTSNPN and CDR2 SVGIG (reference sequence). Written as DNA, the CDR3 is TGTGCCTGGAGTTCACAGGGGGGCACAGATACGCAGTATTTT. As protein: CAWSSQGGTDTQYF.

The chain carries TRBV3-1 (or the pseudogene TRBV3-2) and TRBJ2-6, with 9 nucleotides matching TRBD1. The V and J ends lost 2 bases and 2 bases, in that order; junction bases with no gene match: 10. Germline lookup yields CDR1 LGHDT and CDR2 YNNKEL (reference sequence). CDR3 length: 19 residues. CDR3 coding DNA: TGTGCCAGCAGCCAAAGATTCCAGACAGGGGGGACTGGGGCCAACGTCCTGACTTTC. It yields the protein CASSQRFQTGGTGANVLTF.

The rearrangement uses TRBV5-4 and TRBJ2-5, with a possible D match to TRBD2 (5 bases). Germline CDR1 reads SGHNT; CDR2 reads YYREEE (reference sequence). This CDR3 is 14 amino acids long. V was clipped by 3 bases and J by 4 bases, with 13 bases between them. CDR3 sequence: CASSSYLGGETQYF. CDR3 in DNA: TGTGCCAGCAGCTCCTACTTAGGAGGAGAGACCCAGTACTTC.

The rearrangement joins TRBV9 to TRBJ2-2, with TRBD2 matching 9 bases. The CDR3 loop spans 17 amino acids. The V segment lost 3 bases and the J segment 3 bases; nucleotides outside the gene matches: 9. Germline CDR1 is SGDLS and CDR2 is YYNGEE. The DNA of the CDR3 is TGTGCCAGCAGCGCCCCTCAGGCGGGAGGGGACACCGGGGAGCTGTTTTTT. The encoded protein is CASSAPQAGGDTGELFF.

In its sample, this clone was seen once. This chain links TRBV18 with TRBJ1-1; 11 bases are shared with TRBD1. The V gene's germline CDR1 is KGHSH and CDR2 LQKENI. J gave up 5 bases and V 6 bases, and 5 bases lay outside the gene matches. CDR3 length: 14 residues. The CDR3 region is CASSPGTGGTEAFF. The CDR3 DNA follows: TGTGCCAGCTCTCCCGGGACAGGGGGGACTGAAGCTTTCTTT. Filled out from reference TRBV18 and TRBJ1-1, the complete variable domain reads NAGVMQNPRHLVRRRGQEARLRCSPMKGHSHVYWYRQLPEEGLKFMVYLQKENIIDESGMPKERFSAEFPKEGPSILRIQQVVRGDSAAYFCASSPGTGGTEAFFGQGTRLTVV.

CDR3 sequence (DNA): TGTGCCACCAGTGATTTGCGGACAACTCACAATCAGCCCCAGCATTTT. It is translated as CATSDLRTTHNQPQHF. The chain links TRBV24-1 to TRBJ1-5; weak D call: TRBD1 (5 bases). The ends were cut back, 0 bases at V and 3 bases at J, with 11 bases in the middle. This CDR3 comprises 16 residues. CDR1 is KGHDR and CDR2 is SFDVKD in the germline V gene.

This clone was detected only once. This chain uses TRBV25-1 with TRBJ2-3; D unresolved. The CDR3 contains 12 residues. V was clipped by 6 bases and J by 5 bases, with 9 bases between them. Germline CDR1 is MGHDK and CDR2 is SYGVNS. The CDR3 loop reads CASSPSGDTQYF. The CDR3 bases are TGTGCCAGCAGCCCCTCCGGAGATACGCAGTATTTT.

This clone was observed a handful of times. CDR3 in amino acids: CASSLSGTGARGDTQYF. In DNA form, the CDR3 reads TGTGCCAGCTCCCTCTCCGGGACAGGGGCCCGTGGAGATACGCAGTATTTT. The chain carries TRBV5-5 and TRBJ2-3; 10 bases match TRBD1. The germline CDR1 and CDR2 sequences are SGHKS and YYEKEE (reference sequence). This CDR3 is 17 amino acids long. Losses at the gene ends were 7 bases for V and 5 bases for J; bases not matched to a gene: 16. The whole variable domain, remainder taken from reference TRBV5-5 and TRBJ2-3, is DAGVTQSPTHLIKTRGQQVTLRCSPISGHKSVSWYQQVLGQGPQFIFQYYEKEERGRGNFPDRFSARQFPNYSSELNVNALLLGDSALYLCASSLSGTGARGDTQYFGPGTRLTVL.